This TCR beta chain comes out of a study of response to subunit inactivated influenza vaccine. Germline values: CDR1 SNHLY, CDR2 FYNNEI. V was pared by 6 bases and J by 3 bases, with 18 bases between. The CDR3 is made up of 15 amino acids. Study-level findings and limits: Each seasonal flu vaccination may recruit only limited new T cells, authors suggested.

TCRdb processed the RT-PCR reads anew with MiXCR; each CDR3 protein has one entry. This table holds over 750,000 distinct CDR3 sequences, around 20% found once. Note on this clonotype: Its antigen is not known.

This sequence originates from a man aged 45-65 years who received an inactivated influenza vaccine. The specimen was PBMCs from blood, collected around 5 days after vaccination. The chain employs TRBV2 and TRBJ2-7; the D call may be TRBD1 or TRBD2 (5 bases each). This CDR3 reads CASSLTQGRGYEQYF. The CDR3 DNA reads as TGTGCCAGCAGCCTTACTCAGGGTCGGGGCTACGAGCAGTACTTC.